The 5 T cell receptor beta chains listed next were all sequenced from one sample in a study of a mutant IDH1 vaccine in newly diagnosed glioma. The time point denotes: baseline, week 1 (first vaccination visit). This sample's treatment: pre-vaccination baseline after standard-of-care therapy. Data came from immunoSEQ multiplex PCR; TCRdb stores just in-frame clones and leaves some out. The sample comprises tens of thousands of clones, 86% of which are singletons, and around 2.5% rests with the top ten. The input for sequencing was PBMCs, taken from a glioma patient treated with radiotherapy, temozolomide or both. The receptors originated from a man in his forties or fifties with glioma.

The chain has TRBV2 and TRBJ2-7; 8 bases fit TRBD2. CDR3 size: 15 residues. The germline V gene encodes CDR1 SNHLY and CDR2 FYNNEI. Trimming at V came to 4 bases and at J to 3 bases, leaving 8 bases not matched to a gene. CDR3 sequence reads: CASSVRMTSVYEQYF. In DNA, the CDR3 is TGTGCCAGCAGTGTGAGAATGACTAGCGTCTACGAGCAGTACTTC.

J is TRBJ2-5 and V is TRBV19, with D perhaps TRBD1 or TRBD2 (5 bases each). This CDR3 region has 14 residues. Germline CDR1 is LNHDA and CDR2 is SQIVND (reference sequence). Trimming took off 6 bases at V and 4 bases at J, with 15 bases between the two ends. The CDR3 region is CASRVNRGSETQYF. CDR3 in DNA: TGTGCCAGTAGGGTTAATCGGGGCTCAGAGACCCAGTACTTC.

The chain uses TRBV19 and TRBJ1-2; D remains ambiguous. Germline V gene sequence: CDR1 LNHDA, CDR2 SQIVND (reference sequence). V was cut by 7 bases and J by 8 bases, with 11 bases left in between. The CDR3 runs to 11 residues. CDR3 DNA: TGTGCCAGTATGGCGGAGAGGGGCTACACCTTC. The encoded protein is CASMAERGYTF.

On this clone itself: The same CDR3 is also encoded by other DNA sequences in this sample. Here the CDR3 DNA reads TGCGCCAGCAGCTTGGGACTAGCGGGAGGGTCCTACGAGCAGTACTTC. Translated: CASSLGLAGGSYEQYF. The rearrangement links TRBV5-1 to TRBJ2-7, with 14 nucleotides matching TRBD2. The germline V gene has CDR1 SGHRS and CDR2 YFSETQ. After removal of 0 bases from V and 1 base from J, the junction contained 0 bases not matched to a gene. The CDR3 consists of 16 residues.

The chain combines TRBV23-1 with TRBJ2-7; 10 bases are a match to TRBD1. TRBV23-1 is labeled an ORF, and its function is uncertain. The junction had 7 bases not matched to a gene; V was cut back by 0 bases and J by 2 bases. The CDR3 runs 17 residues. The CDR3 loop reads CASSQSEGQGITYEQYF. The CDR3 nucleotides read TGCGCCAGCAGTCAATCGGAGGGACAGGGGATTACCTACGAGCAGTACTTC.